The clone carrying this TCR beta chain was picked up a small number of times. Its antigen is still unknown. Time point meaning: newly diagnosed GD, antithyroid drugs for less than 3 months. PBMC RNA was the source of the TCR library. The data stem from a study of regulatory T cells in long-lasting Graves disease. Study conclusions and caveats: TCR diversity was lower in persistent than newly diagnosed Graves' disease. Whereas new patients shared about a thousand public clonotypes, persistent patients shared more, at 2,500 to 3,500.

Libraries of TCR beta came from iRepertoire HTBI primers plus Arm-PCR of CDR3 regions. From the multiplex PCR reads, TCRdb called clonotypes with MiXCR, one entry per CDR3 protein. This sample has hundreds of thousands of distinct CDR3 sequences, with approximately 12% found just once. J gave up 4 bases and V 6 bases, and 8 bases lay outside the gene matches. Germline loops: CDR1 SQVTM, CDR2 ANQGSEA. There are 13 residues in the CDR3. These same data were also listed under a study on T cells in Graves' hyperthyroidism and ophthalmopathy. Turning to that study: The TCR CDR3 was amplified in a first-round RT-PCR using the HTBI primer set. Appearing also in blood were most of the thyroid clonotypes expanded above 0.001.

Sequencing used peripheral blood mononuclear cells (PBMCs), obtained at new diagnosis, from a patient treated with antithyroid drugs. The chain uses TRBV29-1 and TRBJ1-1; 7 bases map to TRBD1. This clonotype was obtained from a man aged 30 to 39 with Graves disease. The chain's CDR3 is CSVHRGFGTEAFF. The CDR3 coding sequence is TGCAGCGTACACAGGGGCTTTGGCACTGAAGCTTTCTTT.